A single sample is the source of the 30 T cell receptor beta chains below, sequenced in a study of blood T cell repertoires in COVID-19. This table comes from immunoSEQ multiplex PCR, and its TCRdb copy is limited to in-frame clones, with some not included. Among over 150,000 clones listed, roughly 82% were seen once. Sequenced material: peripheral blood. Receptors originate from a human donor in a cohort sampled during active COVID-19.

This rearrangement joins TRBV4-1 to TRBJ2-1; D is perhaps TRBD2 (5 bases). Germline V gene sequence: CDR1 MGHRA, CDR2 YSYEKL. V was trimmed by 1 base and J by 9 bases, leaving 25 bases between them. The CDR3 has 18 amino acids. The CDR3 spells CASSQVVPRGPGRSEQFF. The DNA for the CDR3 is TGCGCCAGCAGCCAAGTGGTGCCTAGAGGGCCAGGCCGAAGTGAGCAGTTCTTC.

This clone was found a few times. The V gene is TRBV7-9, the J gene TRBJ1-6, with 9 positions matching TRBD1. The germline V gene has CDR1 SEHNR and CDR2 FQNEAQ (reference sequence). The CDR3 runs to 15 residues. V trimming: 5 bases; J trimming: 7 bases; junction bases outside the gene matches: 6. As DNA, the CDR3 is TGTGCCAGCAGCACCCAGACAGGGGGAAATTCACCCCTCCACTTT. Its translation is CASSTQTGGNSPLHF.

The chain couples TRBV10-3 to TRBJ2-3, with 7 nucleotides matching TRBD2. From germline, CDR1 is ENHRY and CDR2 SYGVKD. The CDR3 is made up of 15 amino acids. V was clipped by 0 bases and J by 1 base; unmatched bases: 1. As DNA, the CDR3 is TGTGCCATCAGTGAGTCGCTAGCGGGCACAGATACGCAGTATTTT. Its protein is CAISESLAGTDTQYF.

The V and J genes are TRBV10-3 and TRBJ2-7; tentative D call: TRBD1 (5 bases). Trimming took 4 bases from V and 5 from J, leaving 9 bases between them. This CDR3 region has 12 residues. Germline V gene lookup returns CDR1 ENHRY and CDR2 SYGVKD. This CDR3 is CAISVRENEQYF. DNA of the CDR3: TGTGCCATCAGTGTCAGGGAAAACGAGCAGTACTTC.

This clone has only one observation. The rearrangement uses TRBV9 and TRBJ2-1, with TRBD2 matching over 10 bases. This CDR3 is built from 18 residues. The V gene's germline CDR1 is SGDLS and CDR2 YYNGEE. With 3 bases clipped from V and 4 bases from J, the junction kept 13 bases outside the gene matches. CDR3 residues: CASSARVSGRTPYNEQFF. The CDR3 DNA reads TGTGCCAGCAGCGCTCGTGTTAGCGGGAGGACACCGTACAATGAGCAGTTCTTC.

The rearrangement links TRBV20-1 to TRBJ1-2, with a weak D call TRBD1 (6 bases). V was cut by 3 bases and J by 12 bases, with 14 bases left in between. Germline V lookup: CDR1 DFQATT, CDR2 SNEGSKA (reference sequence). The CDR3 loop spans 11 amino acids. This chain's CDR3 is CSASPPGTHTF. DNA for the CDR3: TGCAGTGCTAGCCCTCCGGGGACACACACCTTC.

CDR3 region: CASRGGLAGTGELFF. DNA of the CDR3: TGTGCCAGCAGGGGAGGACTAGCGGGCACCGGGGAGCTGTTTTTT. The chain is built from TRBV11-1 and TRBJ2-2; 11 bases are a match to TRBD2. The junction had 4 bases not matched to a gene; V was cut back by 6 bases and J by 4 bases. CDR3 length: 15 residues. CDR1 and CDR2 (germline): SGHAT, FQDESV (reference sequence). The full variable domain, with the rest looked up from reference TRBV11-1 and TRBJ2-2, is EAEVAQSPRYKITEKSQAVAFWCDPISGHATLYWYRQILGQGPELLVQFQDESVVDDSQLPKDRFSAERLKGVDSTLKIQPAELGDSAMYLCASRGGLAGTGELFFGEGSRLTVL.

The chain is built from TRBV7-9 and TRBJ2-2, with TRBD1 identical over 7 bases. This CDR3 contains 16 residues. Per the germline V gene, CDR1 is SEHNR and CDR2 is FQNEAQ (reference sequence). After removal of 5 bases from V and 4 bases from J, the junction contained 10 bases not matched to a gene. The CDR3 here is CASSALQGWSTGELFF. The CDR3 DNA reads as TGTGCCAGCAGCGCCCTACAGGGGTGGAGCACCGGGGAGCTGTTTTTT.

The chain uses TRBV12-3 or TRBV12-4 and TRBJ2-5; D gene uncertain. V was clipped by 5 bases and J by 4 bases, with 8 bases between them. The CDR3 extends over 12 amino acids. CDR3 DNA: TGTGCCAGCAGTGAAGAGATAGAGACCCAGTACTTC. Its translation is CASSEEIETQYF.

The chain has TRBV18 and TRBJ2-5; 7 positions agree with TRBD1. This CDR3 is 15 amino acids long. CDR1 and CDR2 (germline): KGHSH, LQKENI. V lost 3 bases to trimming and J lost 2 bases; unmatched junction nucleotides: 6. CDR3 sequence: CASSPNRGFQETQYF. In DNA form, the CDR3 reads TGTGCCAGCTCACCGAACAGGGGTTTTCAAGAGACCCAGTACTTC.

The rearrangement links TRBV19 to TRBJ2-1; tentatively, D is TRBD2 (7 bases). This CDR3 contains 14 residues. Germline V gives CDR1 LNHDA, CDR2 SQIVND (reference sequence). V gave up 3 bases and J gave up 7 bases, with 13 bases separating them. The CDR3 loop reads CASSIVGGGNEQFF. The DNA of the CDR3 is TGTGCCAGTAGTATTGTGGGAGGGGGTAATGAGCAGTTCTTC.

The chain combines TRBV28 with TRBJ1-2, with 8 bases matching TRBD1. Losses at the gene ends were 1 base for V and 2 bases for J; bases not matched to a gene: 6. Germline CDR1 and CDR2: MDHEN and SYDVKM. The CDR3 spans 16 residues. CDR3 residues: CASSLLAGGLNYGYTF. CDR3 nucleotide sequence: TGTGCCAGCAGTTTATTGGCAGGGGGCTTGAACTATGGCTACACCTTC.

This clone has a single count. This rearrangement joins TRBV6-6 to TRBJ1-4, with D hard to call. The CDR3 contains 15 residues. The V gene lost 7 bases and the J gene lost 3 bases, with 15 bases spanning the gap. Germline V gene sequence: CDR1 MNHNY, CDR2 SVGAGI (reference sequence). For the CDR3, the DNA is TGTGCCAGCATCGAAGGAGGGAGACCTAATGAAAAACTGTTTTTT. This codes for CASIEGGRPNEKLFF.

This chain joins TRBV28 and TRBJ2-1, with D possibly TRBD2 on 5 matching bases. The CDR3 runs to 15 residues. The germline V and J ends were trimmed by 4 bases and 9 bases, with 19 bases remaining between them. Germline CDR1 reads MDHEN; CDR2 reads SYDVKM. CDR3 nucleotides: TGTGCCAGCAGTTCCCGTCGGGGAAGAGATAGTGAGCAGTTCTTC. Translating gives CASSSRRGRDSEQFF.

This rearrangement joins TRBV18 to TRBJ2-5; D is perhaps TRBD1 (5 bases). In germline, CDR1 is KGHSH, CDR2 LQKENI. The CDR3 spans 14 residues. The germline V and J ends were trimmed by 5 bases and 2 bases, with 12 bases remaining between them. The CDR3 sequence: CASSLQGLQETQYF. The CDR3 coding sequence is TGTGCCAGCTCATTGCAGGGCCTACAAGAGACCCAGTACTTC.

The chain carries TRBV21-1 and TRBJ2-7; the table gives TRBD2 as D, unverified against the DNA. TRBV21-1 is annotated as a pseudogene. The CDR3 has 14 residues. This CDR3 reads CASSKRAGEAQQYF. As DNA, the CDR3 is TGTGCCAGCAGCAAACGGGCGGGAGAGGCACAGCAGTACTTC.

The CDR3 spells CASSLAVLSSYNEQFF. The CDR3 DNA follows: TGCGCCAGCAGCTTGGCGGTACTGAGCTCCTACAATGAGCAGTTCTTC. The chain recombines TRBV5-1 with TRBJ2-1; the D is unclear. Trimming shortened V by 0 bases and J by 0 bases, and 10 bases separated the two germline ends. The CDR3 contains 16 residues. Germline CDR1 SGHRS, CDR2 YFSETQ.

The J gene is TRBJ2-2, the V gene TRBV6-5, with TRBD1 as a possible D gene (6 bases). Trimming removed 5 bases at V and 6 bases at J, with 16 bases between. The CDR3 has 15 amino acids. Germline lookup yields CDR1 MNHEY and CDR2 SVGAGI. In DNA form, the CDR3 reads TGTGCCAGCAGTACGAAACAGGGTGTAGCCGGGGAGCTGTTTTTT. Translation gives CASSTKQGVAGELFF.

The chain has TRBV5-1 and TRBJ2-5; a weak D match, TRBD1 (6 bases). The CDR3 is 14 residues long. V was shortened by 0 bases and J by 2 bases, with 8 bases between the two germline ends. The V gene's germline CDR1 is SGHRS and CDR2 YFSETQ. Here the CDR3 reads CASSLVTGQETQYF. In DNA form, the CDR3 reads TGCGCCAGCAGCTTGGTCACAGGGCAAGAGACCCAGTACTTC.

This clone was counted a few times. The rearrangement joins TRBV7-8 to TRBJ1-1, with a tentative D call TRBD1 (5 bases). This CDR3 contains 14 residues. V dropped 1 base and J dropped 6 bases, with 12 bases sitting between them. The germline V gene has CDR1 SGHVS and CDR2 FQNEAQ. The CDR3 loop reads CASSLDGATAEAFF. The CDR3 nucleotides read TGTGCCAGCAGCTTAGATGGGGCAACGGCTGAAGCTTTCTTT.

The J gene is TRBJ2-5, the V gene TRBV2; D is possibly TRBD2 (6 bases). The CDR3 runs to 12 residues. Germline CDR1 reads SNHLY; CDR2 reads FYNNEI. Trimming stripped 9 bases from V and 4 bases from J, with 12 bases between. CDR3 residues: CASLRRGETQYF. CDR3 bases: TGTGCCAGTCTTAGGAGGGGAGAGACCCAGTACTTC. Based on the CDR3 plus reference TRBV2 and TRBJ2-5, the full variable domain is EPEVTQTPSHQVTQMGQEVILRCVPISNHLYFYWYRQILGQKVEFLVSFYNNEISEKSEIFDDQFSVERPDGSNFTLKIRSTKLEDSAMYFCASLRRGETQYFGPGTRLLVL.

The rearrangement links TRBV6-5 to TRBJ2-3; 7 positions agree with TRBD2. This CDR3 spans 15 amino acids. V was clipped by 2 bases and J by 3 bases; unmatched bases: 5. CDR1 is MNHEY, CDR2 SVGAGI, per germline. The CDR3 is CASSYHPGGTDTQYF. Here the CDR3 DNA reads TGTGCCAGCAGTTACCATCCGGGGGGTACAGATACGCAGTATTTT.

The rearrangement joins TRBV28 to TRBJ1-5, with 9 positions matching TRBD1. From germline, CDR1 is MDHEN and CDR2 SYDVKM. CDR3 length: 16 amino acids. J gave up 3 bases and V 7 bases, and 10 bases lay outside the gene matches. CDR3 sequence: CASTFPGDRVNQPQHF. The CDR3 coding sequence is TGTGCCAGCACCTTTCCCGGGGACAGGGTCAATCAGCCCCAGCATTTT.

V is TRBV7-8 and J is TRBJ2-7, with 8 bases that match TRBD1. After removal of 5 bases from V and 6 bases from J, the junction contained 9 bases not matched to a gene. The CDR3 is made up of 14 amino acids. The germline V gene encodes CDR1 SGHVS and CDR2 FQNEAQ. This CDR3 is CASSRDRGPGEQYF. The CDR3 DNA is TGTGCCAGCAGCCGCGACAGGGGCCCTGGCGAGCAGTACTTC.

This rearrangement joins TRBV9 to TRBJ2-7; 9 bases align to TRBD1. Germline V lookup: CDR1 SGDLS, CDR2 YYNGEE. The trim removed 3 bases at V and 5 bases at J, leaving 6 bases unmatched. The CDR3 extends over 14 amino acids. The CDR3 sequence is CASSAGTGFNEQYF. The CDR3 region has the DNA TGTGCCAGCAGCGCCGGGACAGGGTTCAACGAGCAGTACTTC.

This chain connects TRBV4-1 to TRBJ2-3; 11 bases match TRBD2. The CDR3 contains 17 residues. V was clipped by 0 bases and J by 4 bases; unmatched bases: 6. From germline, CDR1 is MGHRA and CDR2 YSYEKL. CDR3 amino acids: CASSQDPAGLAADTQYF. CDR3 coding DNA: TGCGCCAGCAGCCAAGATCCGGCGGGACTAGCGGCAGATACGCAGTATTTT.

This clone was observed a handful of times. The V call is TRBV12-5, the J call TRBJ2-3, with 14 positions matching TRBD2. Trimming removed 5 bases from V and 4 bases from J; junction bases left unmatched: 8. The CDR3 extends over 17 amino acids. Looked up from germline, CDR1 is LGHNT and CDR2 is FRNRAP. This chain's CDR3 is CASGRGLAGDQADTQYF. The CDR3, as DNA: TGTGCTAGTGGTCGGGGACTAGCGGGAGATCAGGCAGATACGCAGTATTTT.

The chain couples TRBV19 to TRBJ2-7; TRBD1 is a possible D gene (5 bases). The V gene lost 6 bases and the J gene lost 2 bases, with 11 bases spanning the gap. The CDR3 is made up of 13 amino acids. Germline assignment: CDR1 LNHDA and CDR2 SQIVND (reference sequence). CDR3 nucleotide sequence: TGTGCCAGTAGCCCTACGACAGCCTACGAGCAGTACTTC. Its translation is CASSPTTAYEQYF.

The chain joins TRBV14 to TRBJ2-3; 12 nucleotides match TRBD2. This CDR3 has 17 residues. The germline gives CDR1 SGHDN, CDR2 FVKESK. J lost 0 bases, V lost 1 base, and 2 bases had no gene match. The CDR3 nucleotides are TGTGCCAGCAGCCAAGGAGGACTAGCGGGGAGCACAGATACGCAGTATTTT. Amino acids: CASSQGGLAGSTDTQYF. The whole variable domain, filled in from reference TRBV14 and TRBJ2-3, reads EAGVTQFPSHSVIEKGQTVTLRCDPISGHDNLYWYRRVMGKEIKFLLHFVKESKQDESGMPNNRFLAERTGGTYSTLKVQPAELEDSGVYFCASSQGGLAGSTDTQYFGPGTRLTVL.

This chain links TRBV2 with TRBJ2-1; 8 nucleotides line up with TRBD2. The junction had 9 bases not matched to a gene; V was cut back by 8 bases and J by 6 bases. Germline loops: CDR1 SNHLY, CDR2 FYNNEI. The CDR3 is 14 amino acids. The CDR3 sequence is CASGGASGFNEQFF. CDR3 coding DNA: TGTGCCAGCGGGGGGGCTAGCGGGTTCAATGAGCAGTTCTTC.